The TCR beta chain under discussion was sequenced for a study of identical twins. Study-wide results and limits: Modelling approaches yielded underestimates of out-of-frame TCR alpha sharing between monozygotic twins.

Trimming stripped 5 bases from V and 4 bases from J, with 18 bases between. This CDR3 has 17 amino acids. Germline V CDR1 and CDR2: SGHTA, FQGNSA. All of the donors were Caucasians in good health. About this clonotype itself: Its antigen is not identified.

Template switching (which added a universal primer site) was used, and cDNA carried unique molecular identifiers. Using its own MiXCR run on the 5' RACE reads, TCRdb lists one record per CDR3 protein. The table includes 700,000 or so distinct CDR3 sequences, under 9% detected once. These data were also filed under a second study, of yellow fever vaccine responses in identical twins.

Source material: PBMCs. The V gene is TRBV7-2, the J gene TRBJ2-6, with D perhaps matching TRBD1 or TRBD2 (6 bases each). The sequence was obtained from a woman between 18 and 30 years old in good health. CDR3 DNA: TGTGCCAGCAGCCGCGGGACACCTACATCCGGGGCCAACGTCCTGACTTTC. This gives the protein CASSRGTPTSGANVLTF.